These 31 T cell receptor beta chains were all obtained from the same sample, sequenced in a study of cytomegalovirus exposure and HLA in healthy donors. 13 Jbeta primers and 60 Vbeta primers were used for the PCR. Assay: immunoSEQ multiplex PCR; the TCRdb copy retains only in-frame clones and omits some. Of 120,000 to 150,000 clones in the sample, 82% were seen once. The sequencing sample was made of PBMCs. All receptors come from a male donor in good health and CMV-seronegative.

This sequence joins TRBV18 and TRBJ1-1; the D gene is possibly TRBD1 (6 bases). The CDR3 consists of 18 residues. The V gene lost 4 bases and the J gene lost 1 base, with 22 bases spanning the gap. Germline V lookup: CDR1 KGHSH, CDR2 LQKENI. In nucleotides, the CDR3 is TGTGCCAGCTCACACTTAAGGGGGATCTTACCTTCGAACACTGAAGCTTTCTTT. As protein: CASSHLRGILPSNTEAFF.

This clone came up once. CDR3 bases: TGTGCCAGCAGTTTGTCGGATTCCGGGTCACAGCCCCAGCATTTT. Translation gives CASSLSDSGSQPQHF. The chain carries TRBV27 and TRBJ1-5; no clear D gene. The CDR3 length is 15 residues. Trimming shortened V by 3 bases and J by 7 bases, and 16 bases separated the two germline ends. CDR1 is MNHEY and CDR2 is SMNVEV in the germline V gene (reference sequence).

The rearrangement links TRBV6-5 to TRBJ2-5; 8 bases align to TRBD1. There are 15 residues in the CDR3. V lost 3 bases, J lost 5 bases, and 8 bases stayed unmatched. Germline values: CDR1 MNHEY, CDR2 SVGAGI. The CDR3 loop is CASSYSRTGRETQYF. The CDR3 DNA is TGTGCCAGCAGTTATTCGCGGACAGGGAGGGAGACCCAGTACTTC.

The chain is built from TRBV6-5 and TRBJ1-5, with D possibly matching TRBD1 (5 bases). This CDR3 has 15 residues. The V gene lost 6 bases and the J gene lost 3 bases, with 15 bases spanning the gap. CDR1 and CDR2 from the germline V gene are MNHEY and SVGAGI. Written as DNA, the CDR3 is TGTGCCAGCAGCCTCGGACACGTGACCAATCAGCCCCAGCATTTT. Its translation is CASSLGHVTNQPQHF.

J is TRBJ2-2 and V is TRBV15, with 8 bases aligning to TRBD1. Germline loops: CDR1 LNHNV, CDR2 YYDKDF (reference sequence). The CDR3 totals 17 residues. Unmatched junction bases numbered 14, after V lost 5 bases and J lost 6 bases. CDR3 nucleotides: TGTGCCACCAGCCAGGGACAGGCAAATGGGAAAGCCGGGGAGCTGTTTTTT. As protein: CATSQGQANGKAGELFF.

This clone was recorded once. The chain recombines TRBV2 with TRBJ2-3; D might be TRBD1 (6 bases). Germline lookup yields CDR1 SNHLY and CDR2 FYNNEI. The CDR3 consists of 16 residues. The V and J ends lost 5 bases and 7 bases respectively, with 22 bases between them. The CDR3: CASSSSEGTRGYTQYF. CDR3 bases: TGTGCCAGCAGTTCTTCCGAAGGGACAAGGGGATATACGCAGTATTTT.

V is TRBV6-1 and J is TRBJ2-7; D call uncertain. The length of the CDR3 is 11 residues. V was cut by 6 bases and J by 3 bases, with 6 bases left in between. The V gene's germline CDR1 is MNHNS and CDR2 SASEGT. The CDR3 region is CASSQYYEQYF. Here the CDR3 DNA reads TGTGCCAGCAGCCAGTACTACGAGCAGTACTTC.

In nucleotides, the CDR3 is TGTGCCAGTATGGGGCTAGCGGGGGAGACCCAGTACTTC. It encodes CASMGLAGETQYF. The chain has TRBV19 and TRBJ2-5; TRBD2 aligns across 9 bases. Germline loops: CDR1 LNHDA, CDR2 SQIVND (reference sequence). The CDR3 sequence is 13 residues long. The V and J ends lost 7 bases and 5 bases, in that order; junction bases with no gene match: 5.

The genes are TRBV28 and TRBJ1-5; 9 bases fit TRBD1. CDR3 size: 17 residues. The germline CDR1 and CDR2 sequences are MDHEN and SYDVKM. J gave up 2 bases and V 7 bases, and 12 bases lay outside the gene matches. The CDR3 loop reads CASTLLQGAWGNQPQHF. The CDR3 bases are TGTGCCAGCACCCTACTACAGGGGGCGTGGGGCAATCAGCCCCAGCATTTT.

This rearrangement joins TRBV18 to TRBJ2-1; 7 nucleotides line up with TRBD2. The CDR3 length is 14 residues. CDR1 is KGHSH, CDR2 LQKENI, per germline. J gave up 4 bases and V 3 bases, and 3 bases lay outside the gene matches. The CDR3 is CASSPAGVYNEQFF. The CDR3 DNA follows: TGTGCCAGCTCACCGGCGGGAGTGTACAATGAGCAGTTCTTC.

The chain has TRBV7-6 and TRBJ1-1, with a weak D call TRBD1 (6 bases). CDR1 and CDR2 (germline): SGHVS, FNYEAQ. The ends were cut back, 1 base at V and 2 bases at J, with 8 bases in the middle. The CDR3 loop spans 14 amino acids. The CDR3 region is CASSLDRVNTEAFF. The CDR3 bases are TGTGCCAGCAGCTTAGACAGGGTCAACACTGAAGCTTTCTTT.

The chain couples TRBV5-1 to TRBJ2-1; TRBD2 matches 11 bases. With 0 bases clipped from V and 9 bases from J, the junction kept 11 bases outside the gene matches. Germline CDR1 reads SGHRS; CDR2 reads YFSETQ. The CDR3 has 17 residues. CDR3 DNA sequence: TGCGCCAGCAGCTTGGGATTTATAGCGGGAGGGTTGACTGAGCAGTTCTTC. Translating it yields CASSLGFIAGGLTEQFF.

The chain joins TRBV14 to TRBJ2-7, with 9 positions matching TRBD1. V trimming: 8 bases; J trimming: 2 bases; junction bases outside the gene matches: 7. Per the germline V gene, CDR1 is SGHDN and CDR2 is FVKESK. This CDR3 contains 14 residues. The DNA for the CDR3 is TGTGCCAGCGATTCCGGGACAGGGCCCTACGAGCAGTACTTC. It yields the protein CASDSGTGPYEQYF.

This rearrangement joins TRBV5-4 to TRBJ2-4, with D tentatively TRBD1 (5 bases). The ends were cut back, 6 bases at V and 9 bases at J, with 16 bases in the middle. Germline V gene lookup returns CDR1 SGHNT and CDR2 YYREEE (reference sequence). The CDR3 is made up of 13 amino acids. The CDR3 is CASKSDSWGIQYF. CDR3 sequence (DNA): TGTGCCAGCAAGAGCGACAGTTGGGGCATTCAGTACTTC.

V is TRBV7-9 and J is TRBJ1-1, with TRBD1 matching 9 bases. Germline CDR1 SEHNR, CDR2 FQNEAQ (reference sequence). The trim removed 5 bases at V and 6 bases at J, leaving 7 bases unmatched. The CDR3 has 14 amino acids. For the CDR3, the DNA is TGTGCCAGCAGCACAGGGGGCATCGGGGCTGAAGCTTTCTTT. Translated: CASSTGGIGAEAFF. Variable domain in full (rest from reference TRBV7-9 and TRBJ1-1): DTGVSQNPRHKITKRGQNVTFRCDPISEHNRLYWYRQTLGQGPEFLTYFQNEAQLEKSRLLSDRFSAERPKGSFSTLEIQRTEQGDSAMYLCASSTGGIGAEAFFGQGTRLTVV.

This chain links TRBV19 with TRBJ1-1, with TRBD1 matching over 7 bases. Germline assignment: CDR1 LNHDA and CDR2 SQIVND (reference sequence). The length of the CDR3 is 14 residues. V was clipped by 4 bases and J by 4 bases; unmatched bases: 6. CDR3 DNA: TGTGCCAGTAGTACAAAACAGGGGTTCACTGAAGCTTTCTTT. It codes for CASSTKQGFTEAFF.

The J gene is TRBJ1-4, the V gene TRBV13; 7 positions agree with TRBD1. CDR3 length: 15 residues. V was pared by 7 bases and J by 0 bases, with 5 bases of the junction left unmatched. Germline CDR1 and CDR2: PRHDT and FYEKMQ (reference sequence). In DNA form, the CDR3 reads TGTGCCAGCACCCTAACAGGGGCAACTAATGAAAAACTGTTTTTT. Translation: CASTLTGATNEKLFF.

V and J are TRBV15 and TRBJ2-5; D is unclear. Germline CDR1 reads LNHNV; CDR2 reads YYDKDF (reference sequence). V shed 4 bases and J shed 3 bases, with 12 bases lying between them. The CDR3 length is 14 residues. CDR3 protein: CATSITSAEETQYF. The DNA of the CDR3 is TGTGCCACCAGCATAACGAGCGCGGAAGAGACCCAGTACTTC.

V usage is TRBV13 and J usage is TRBJ2-3; 8 bases map to TRBD1. V shed 4 bases, J shed 0 bases, and the junction held 15 bases outside the gene matches. CDR3 length: 19 residues. Germline assignment: CDR1 PRHDT and CDR2 FYEKMQ (reference sequence). The CDR3 coding sequence is TGTGCCAGCAGCTCATCCCTATGGACAGGGCTCACTAGCACAGATACGCAGTATTTT. Protein: CASSSSLWTGLTSTDTQYF.

The CDR3 bases are TGTGCCAGCAGTGGCCTCCGAACTGAAGCTTTCTTT. Its protein product is CASSGLRTEAFF. The chain couples TRBV6-6 to TRBJ1-1; D remains unclear. V was clipped by 5 bases and J by 5 bases, with 9 bases between them. The germline V gene encodes CDR1 MNHNY and CDR2 SVGAGI (reference sequence). This CDR3 has 12 amino acids.

The chain is built from TRBV11-2 and TRBJ2-7, with 7 nucleotides matching TRBD1. V gave up 3 bases and J gave up 4 bases; unmatched junction bases: 3. This CDR3 region has 13 residues. Germline CDR1 reads SGHAT; CDR2 reads FQNNGV. The CDR3 DNA is TGTGCCAGCAGCTTCGGGACAGCTTACGAGCAGTACTTC. Translation: CASSFGTAYEQYF.

The chain couples TRBV5-6 to TRBJ2-2, with D perhaps TRBD1 (5 bases). This CDR3 comprises 14 residues. Germline CDR1 SGHDT, CDR2 YYEEEE. V shed 4 bases and J shed 5 bases, with 12 bases lying between them. The CDR3 DNA sequence: TGTGCCAGCAGCGCCCTCCCAGGGACCGGGGAGCTGTTTTTT. Its translation: CASSALPGTGELFF.

This clone was seen once. In DNA, the CDR3 is TGTGCCAGCAGTTTGGGACAGAGAGATACGCAGTATTTT. Protein sequence: CASSLGQRDTQYF. The chain carries TRBV9 and TRBJ2-3; 7 bases agree with TRBD1. Looked up from germline, CDR1 is SGDLS and CDR2 is YYNGEE. V shed 5 bases and J 5 bases; nucleotides not matched to a gene: 5. CDR3 length: 13 residues.

The chain combines TRBV5-6 with TRBJ1-1; D gene unclear. The CDR3 loop spans 14 amino acids. Trimming took 3 bases from V and 4 from J, leaving 13 bases between them. Per the germline V gene, CDR1 is SGHDT and CDR2 is YYEEEE. The CDR3 is CASSSEAEGTEAFF. The CDR3 nucleotides read TGTGCCAGCAGCTCGGAGGCAGAGGGCACTGAAGCTTTCTTT.

The gene calls are TRBV7-9 and TRBJ2-3; 8 bases map to TRBD1. CDR3 length: 14 residues. Germline V gene data show CDR1 as SEHNR and CDR2 as FQNEAQ (reference sequence). V shed 3 bases and J 4 bases; nucleotides not matched to a gene: 3. The CDR3 protein is CASSFGQGPDTQYF. CDR3 nucleotide sequence: TGTGCCAGCAGCTTTGGACAGGGCCCAGATACGCAGTATTTT.

V and J are TRBV6-6 and TRBJ2-7; 8 nucleotides align to TRBD1. The CDR3 extends over 14 amino acids. The V gene's germline CDR1 is MNHNY and CDR2 SVGAGI (reference sequence). V was pared by 6 bases and J by 2 bases, with 6 bases of the junction left unmatched. The CDR3 sequence is CASSTGQGPYEQYF. The CDR3 DNA sequence: TGTGCCAGCAGCACCGGACAGGGTCCCTACGAGCAGTACTTC.

The genes are TRBV5-5 and TRBJ1-2; 7 bases align to TRBD1. This CDR3 has 16 residues. Per the germline V gene, CDR1 is SGHKS and CDR2 is YYEKEE (reference sequence). The ends lost 4 bases at V and 5 bases at J; junction bases unmatched: 14. The DNA for the CDR3 is TGTGCCAGCAGCCTCCATTCGACAGGGCCTTTATATGGCTACACCTTC. It translates to CASSLHSTGPLYGYTF.

The chain combines TRBV19 with TRBJ1-5; TRBD1 is a possible D gene (6 bases). Trimming shortened V by 9 bases and J by 0 bases, and 12 bases separated the two germline ends. This CDR3 has 14 amino acids. Germline V gives CDR1 LNHDA, CDR2 SQIVND (reference sequence). The CDR3 sequence: CASGGQYSNQPQHF. The CDR3 DNA sequence: TGTGCCAGCGGTGGACAGTATAGCAATCAGCCCCAGCATTTT. The variable domain in full, completed from reference TRBV19 and TRBJ1-5, reads DGGITQSPKYLFRKEGQNVTLSCEQNLNHDAMYWYRQDPGQGLRLIYYSQIVNDFQKGDIAEGYSVSREKKESFPLTVTSAQKNPTAFYLCASGGQYSNQPQHFGDGTRLSIL.

The V and J genes are TRBV19 and TRBJ1-1; 7 nucleotides align to TRBD1. The CDR3 extends over 16 amino acids. Germline V gene lookup returns CDR1 LNHDA and CDR2 SQIVND (reference sequence). Losses at the gene ends were 3 bases for V and 1 base for J; bases not matched to a gene: 8. The CDR3 reads CASSILTGRWNTEAFF. The CDR3 bases are TGTGCCAGTAGTATCCTGACAGGGCGATGGAACACTGAAGCTTTCTTT.

V usage is TRBV19 and J usage is TRBJ1-4, with unresolved D. The CDR3 covers 15 residues. In germline, CDR1 is LNHDA, CDR2 SQIVND (reference sequence). V dropped 3 bases and J dropped 3 bases, with 11 bases sitting between them. This chain's CDR3 is CASSIAETPNEKLFF. The DNA for the CDR3 is TGTGCCAGTAGTATCGCGGAGACTCCTAATGAAAAACTGTTTTTT.

DNA for the CDR3: TGTGCCAGCAGTTACGGCACAGGGGGTCTGAATACGCAGTATTTT. Residues: CASSYGTGGLNTQYF. The chain employs TRBV6-6 and TRBJ2-3; TRBD1 aligns across 8 bases. Trimming took 2 bases from V and 7 from J; bases not matched to a gene: 8. Germline V CDR1 and CDR2: MNHNY, SVGAGI (reference sequence). The CDR3 sequence is 15 residues long.